These 30 T cell receptor beta chains were all obtained from the same sample, sequenced in a study of Ad26.COV2.S vaccination and SARS-CoV-2 variants. Using immunoSEQ multiplex PCR, the repertoire was profiled, and TCRdb retains in-frame clones only, with some absent. This sample yields around 420,000 clones, of which around 89% are seen a single time; 3.6% belongs to the top ten. Stated treatment: roughly 19 received Ad26.COV2.S at low or high dose, single or two shots; several received placebo; per-sample allocation not given. Each sample was drawn 63 days after the first injection (of vaccine or placebo). Sequenced here: peripheral blood, sampled in a trial of Ad26.COV2.S vaccine versus placebo. The origin of the receptors is a person aged 18-65 years who received the Ad26.COV2.S COVID-19 vaccine or a placebo.

V gene TRBV3-1 (or the pseudogene TRBV3-2) combines with J gene TRBJ1-1; D is unclear. V shed 4 bases and J shed 0 bases, with 9 bases lying between them. Germline values: CDR1 LGHDT, CDR2 YNNKEL (reference sequence). The CDR3 is made up of 14 amino acids. Here the CDR3 reads CASSRGSMNTEAFF. The CDR3 coding sequence is TGTGCCAGCAGCCGAGGAAGCATGAACACTGAAGCTTTCTTT.

In its sample, this clone was seen once. The chain employs TRBV19 and TRBJ2-7; D gene uncertain. The V gene's germline CDR1 is LNHDA and CDR2 SQIVND (reference sequence). V shed 0 bases and J shed 0 bases, with 6 bases lying between them. This CDR3 comprises 14 residues. CDR3 in amino acids: CASSIELASYEQYF. For the CDR3, the DNA is TGTGCCAGTAGTATAGAGTTGGCCTCCTACGAGCAGTACTTC.

This chain connects TRBV13 to TRBJ1-2; 8 bases align to TRBD1. This CDR3 region has 14 residues. Germline assignment: CDR1 PRHDT and CDR2 FYEKMQ (reference sequence). The trim removed 5 bases at V and 6 bases at J, leaving 8 bases unmatched. As DNA, the CDR3 is TGTGCCAGCAGCGCTATTGACAGGGGAGATGGCTACACCTTC. Protein product: CASSAIDRGDGYTF.

The rearrangement joins TRBV30 to TRBJ1-5, with unresolved D. CDR3 size: 14 residues. The ends were cut back, 3 bases at V and 1 base at J, with 10 bases in the middle. CDR1 and CDR2 (germline): GTSNPN, SVGIG (reference sequence). CDR3 in DNA: TGTGCCTGGAGCACCGGTCGGAGCAATCAGCCCCAGCATTTT. Amino acids: CAWSTGRSNQPQHF.

Here the CDR3 reads CASSYLGTYNEQFF. The CDR3 bases are TGTGCCAGCAGTTACCTCGGGACCTACAATGAGCAGTTCTTC. The rearrangement uses TRBV6-5 and TRBJ2-1; tentative D call: TRBD2 (5 bases). The CDR3 is made up of 14 amino acids. The germline gives CDR1 MNHEY, CDR2 SVGAGI. V was trimmed by 2 bases and J by 2 bases, leaving 7 bases between them.

This CDR3 reads CATSRVRSAGETQYF. In DNA, the CDR3 is TGTGCCACCAGCAGAGTCCGGTCAGCCGGAGAGACCCAGTACTTC. The V gene is TRBV15, the J gene TRBJ2-5; D is uncertain. Trimming pared 1 base from V and 4 bases from J, leaving 13 bases between. Germline V lookup: CDR1 LNHNV, CDR2 YYDKDF (reference sequence). The CDR3 has 15 residues.

This clone was found many times. The genes are TRBV2 and TRBJ1-5, with a weak D call TRBD1 (5 bases). The germline gives CDR1 SNHLY, CDR2 FYNNEI. Trimming stripped 7 bases from V and 6 bases from J, with 13 bases between. CDR3 length: 13 amino acids. The CDR3 sequence is CASTIQGGQPQHF. The CDR3 DNA is TGTGCCAGCACCATTCAGGGTGGTCAGCCCCAGCATTTT.

This chain's CDR3 is CASTSREGVYEQYF. CDR3 in DNA: TGTGCCAGCACCTCCCGGGAAGGGGTTTACGAGCAGTACTTC. The J gene is TRBJ2-7, the V gene TRBV13, with D perhaps assigned TRBD1 or TRBD2 (5 bases each). The CDR3 totals 14 residues. The germline gives CDR1 PRHDT, CDR2 FYEKMQ (reference sequence). V lost 7 bases and J 4 bases, leaving 17 bases between the germline ends.

The chain has TRBV6-2 or TRBV6-3 and TRBJ2-7; D unclear. The germline V and J ends were trimmed by 2 bases and 5 bases, with 13 bases remaining between them. The CDR3 consists of 14 residues. Germline values: CDR1 MNHEY, CDR2 SVGEGT. DNA of the CDR3: TGTGCCAGCAGTTACGTTCTACTCGAGAACGAGCAGTACTTC. Translating it yields CASSYVLLENEQYF.

The rearrangement uses TRBV6-6 and TRBJ2-3; 8 bases are a match to TRBD2. V gave up 2 bases and J gave up 4 bases; unmatched junction bases: 8. Per the germline V gene, CDR1 is MNHNY and CDR2 is SVGAGI (reference sequence). The CDR3 loop spans 16 amino acids. The CDR3 region is CASSYPGGAVADTQYF. In DNA, the CDR3 is TGTGCCAGCAGTTACCCCGGGGGGGCAGTCGCAGATACGCAGTATTTT.

This clone occurred once. CDR3 sequence: CASSSHGAGNTIYF. CDR3 DNA sequence: TGTGCCAGCAGCTCCCATGGGGCTGGAAACACCATATATTTT. The chain joins TRBV11-2 to TRBJ1-3; D unresolved. The V gene lost 4 bases and the J gene lost 2 bases, with 9 bases spanning the gap. CDR3 length: 14 residues. CDR1 and CDR2 from the germline V gene are SGHAT and FQNNGV.

The J gene is TRBJ2-7, the V gene TRBV14; the D is unclear. Trimming pared 3 bases from V and 6 bases from J, leaving 6 bases between. This CDR3 region has 11 residues. Germline V gene lookup returns CDR1 SGHDN and CDR2 FVKESK. In DNA form, the CDR3 reads TGTGCCAGCAGCCACTCTGTCGAGCAGTACTTC. Its translation is CASSHSVEQYF.

J is TRBJ2-4 and V is TRBV6-1, with D possibly TRBD2 on 7 matching bases. Germline V gene lookup returns CDR1 MNHNS and CDR2 SASEGT. This CDR3 is 20 amino acids long. V was cut by 2 bases and J by 0 bases, with 23 bases left in between. The CDR3 sequence: CASSEKFSRGAGLAKNIQYF. In DNA, the CDR3 is TGTGCCAGCAGTGAAAAATTCTCCCGGGGGGCAGGCCTAGCCAAAAACATTCAGTACTTC.

CDR3 sequence reads: CASSPRARAGGEQYF. DNA for the CDR3: TGTGCCAGCAGCCCCCGGGCGAGGGCGGGGGGCGAGCAGTACTTC. This chain joins TRBV11-2 and TRBJ2-7; 8 nucleotides agree with TRBD2. V was clipped by 5 bases and J by 6 bases; unmatched bases: 12. Germline V gives CDR1 SGHAT, CDR2 FQNNGV. CDR3 length: 15 residues.

This clone occurred once. The J gene is TRBJ2-5, the V gene TRBV5-4; 8 nucleotides line up with TRBD2. Germline values: CDR1 SGHNT, CDR2 YYREEE (reference sequence). V was pared by 5 bases and J by 0 bases, with 9 bases of the junction left unmatched. CDR3 length: 16 amino acids. The DNA of the CDR3 is TGTGCCAGCAGACCGGGGGGGCAGGCGTACCAAGAGACCCAGTACTTC. Amino acids: CASRPGGQAYQETQYF.

The genes are TRBV11-3 and TRBJ2-1; TRBD1 matches 7 bases. CDR1 and CDR2 (germline): SGHNT, YENEEA. J was trimmed by 4 bases and V by 5 bases; bases with no gene match: 8. The CDR3 has 15 amino acids. The DNA of the CDR3 is TGTGCCAGCAGCAAAGGGACAGCATCTTACAATGAGCAGTTCTTC. It codes for CASSKGTASYNEQFF.

This clone came up a few times. The chain employs TRBV7-8 and TRBJ1-2; D is possibly TRBD1 (5 bases). The germline CDR1 and CDR2 sequences are SGHVS and FQNEAQ. The CDR3 loop spans 16 amino acids. Deletions cut 5 bases from V and 0 bases from J, with 16 bases between. CDR3 in DNA: TGTGCCAGCAGCCTCCTTGTGGGGCTCGCTAACTATGGCTACACCTTC. It encodes CASSLLVGLANYGYTF. The complete variable domain, with remaining parts taken from reference TRBV7-8 and TRBJ1-2, reads GAGVSQSPRYKVAKRGQDVALRCDPISGHVSLFWYQQALGQGPEFLTYFQNEAQLDKSGLPSDRFFAERPEGSVSTLKIQRTQQEDSAVYLCASSLLVGLANYGYTFGSGTRLTVV.

V and J are TRBV5-5 and TRBJ2-7; D possibly matches TRBD1 or TRBD2 (5 bases each). The CDR3 runs to 15 residues. Germline V CDR1 and CDR2: SGHKS, YYEKEE (reference sequence). The V end was cut by 2 bases, the J end by 3 bases, with 15 bases between. CDR3 loop: CASSFRDGRNYEQYF. The DNA of the CDR3 is TGTGCCAGCAGCTTCCGGGACGGAAGAAACTACGAGCAGTACTTC. Complete variable domain (other parts from reference TRBV5-5 and TRBJ2-7): DAGVTQSPTHLIKTRGQQVTLRCSPISGHKSVSWYQQVLGQGPQFIFQYYEKEERGRGNFPDRFSARQFPNYSSELNVNALLLGDSALYLCASSFRDGRNYEQYFGPGTRLTVT.

J is TRBJ2-5 and V is TRBV28; no firm D call. CDR3 length equals 14 residues. V lost 6 bases, J lost 2 bases, and 13 bases lay in between. Germline values: CDR1 MDHEN, CDR2 SYDVKM. CDR3 loop: CASSSYIVQETQYF. As DNA, the CDR3 is TGTGCCAGCAGCAGCTACATCGTTCAAGAGACCCAGTACTTC.

The V and J genes are TRBV20-1 and TRBJ2-1; perhaps TRBD2 as D (6 bases). Trimming left V 3 bases short and J 9 bases short, with 18 bases between. This CDR3 spans 14 amino acids. Germline CDR1 and CDR2: DFQATT and SNEGSKA (reference sequence). CDR3 sequence (DNA): TGCAGTGCTAGTGTAGGAGGGATTAGCGTTGAGCAGTTCTTC. Amino acid sequence: CSASVGGISVEQFF.

This clone was observed a single time. The rearrangement joins TRBV9 to TRBJ1-2; D not resolved. V dropped 4 bases and J dropped 10 bases, with 14 bases sitting between them. The CDR3 is 12 residues long. Germline V gene lookup returns CDR1 SGDLS and CDR2 YYNGEE. CDR3 nucleotides: TGTGCCAGCAGCTTACGGACTTCCGACTACACCTTC. Its translation: CASSLRTSDYTF.

The CDR3 DNA reads as TGTGCCAGCAGCGCCGGGGCAGAGTCCTCCTACGAGCAGTACTTC. Its protein product is CASSAGAESSYEQYF. This rearrangement joins TRBV6-5 to TRBJ2-7; D is perhaps TRBD1 or TRBD2 (5 bases each). The germline V gene encodes CDR1 MNHEY and CDR2 SVGAGI. The CDR3 spans 15 residues. V was clipped by 6 bases and J by 0 bases, with 15 bases between them.

The chain uses TRBV4-1 and TRBJ2-7; D perhaps matches TRBD2 (5 bases). The CDR3 runs 14 residues. Germline CDR1 and CDR2: MGHRA and YSYEKL. Trimming removed 0 bases at V and 9 bases at J, with 15 bases between. The chain's CDR3 is CASSQEVRGTGQYF. CDR3 bases: TGCGCCAGCAGCCAAGAGGTTCGGGGTACTGGGCAGTACTTC.

CDR3 loop: CASSVRMVAGSLTGELFF. CDR3 coding DNA: TGTGCCAGCAGCGTTCGGATGGTAGCGGGGAGTTTAACCGGGGAGCTGTTTTTT. The chain combines TRBV7-9 with TRBJ2-2, with 8 positions matching TRBD2. The length of the CDR3 is 18 residues. J gave up 5 bases and V 5 bases, and 16 bases lay outside the gene matches. Germline values: CDR1 SEHNR, CDR2 FQNEAQ (reference sequence).

V usage is TRBV4-3 and J usage is TRBJ2-3, with D tentatively TRBD1 (6 bases). Germline V gene lookup returns CDR1 LGHNA and CDR2 YSLEER. The CDR3 contains 16 residues. Trimming pared 4 bases from V and 0 bases from J, leaving 14 bases between. CDR3 in DNA: TGCGCCAGCAGCCCGAAGGGCAGGGGTAGCACAGATACGCAGTATTTT. Translation: CASSPKGRGSTDTQYF.

In this sample, this clone turned up once. The chain carries TRBV15 and TRBJ1-1; tentatively, D is TRBD1 (5 bases). This CDR3 is 14 amino acids long. CDR1 is LNHNV, CDR2 YYDKDF, per germline (reference sequence). V shed 0 bases and J shed 5 bases, with 10 bases lying between them. CDR3 DNA sequence: TGTGCCACCAGCAGAGAGGGGGGAGGGACTGAAGCTTTCTTT. This gives the protein CATSREGGGTEAFF.

The chain uses TRBV7-2 and TRBJ1-2; 7 bases map to TRBD1. This CDR3 region has 14 residues. The junction had 11 bases not matched to a gene; V was cut back by 5 bases and J by 8 bases. The V gene's germline CDR1 is SGHTA and CDR2 FQGNSA. CDR3 coding DNA: TGTGCCAGCAGCCCACGGACAACGACAGGGGGCTACACCTTC. Translated: CASSPRTTTGGYTF.

The CDR3: CASSPGSAGYTF. Written as DNA, the CDR3 is TGTGCCAGCAGCCCAGGGTCCGCGGGCTACACCTTC. This chain links TRBV5-4 with TRBJ1-2, with D perhaps TRBD1 (5 bases). The CDR3 contains 12 residues. Germline lookup yields CDR1 SGHNT and CDR2 YYREEE (reference sequence). Trimming left V 4 bases short and J 8 bases short, with 12 bases between.

With regard to this clone: The junction departs from germline at one end; a sequencing error may be responsible. The gene calls are TRBV29-1 and TRBJ2-1, with 13 positions matching TRBD2. CDR1 and CDR2 from the germline V gene are SQVTM and ANQGSEA. CDR3 size: 14 residues. The DNA of the CDR3 is TGCAGCGTTGAAGACCAGGGACTAGCGGGGAGCAGGCTCTTC. Encoded protein: CSVEDQGLAGSRLF.

This chain links TRBV3-1 (or the pseudogene TRBV3-2) with TRBJ2-3; TRBD2 matches 7 bases. The CDR3 covers 14 residues. CDR1 and CDR2 (germline): LGHDT, YNNKEL (reference sequence). V shed 0 bases and J 9 bases; nucleotides not matched to a gene: 6. The CDR3 DNA is TGTGCCAGCAGCCAAGATATCGTCGGGGGGACGCAGTATTTT. Amino acids: CASSQDIVGGTQYF.